This entry lists 18 T cell receptor beta chains sequenced from one sample in a study of T-cell memory formation after mild COVID-19. TCRdb reprocessed the 5' RACE reads via MiXCR and lists one record per CDR3 protein. Of about 560,000 distinct CDR3 sequences listed, 17% are singletons. The sequenced sample consisted of PBMCs or a T cell subset sorted from them (not recorded which). The receptor source for this set is an adult woman who had mild COVID-19 (a few samples of this study predate the infection). Cell type and time point are not known.

Ten or more counts support this clonotype. This chain links TRBV29-1 with TRBJ2-3; D might be TRBD2 (6 bases). The CDR3 covers 14 residues. CDR1 is SQVTM and CDR2 is ANQGSEA in the germline V gene. Trimming left V 4 bases short and J 2 bases short, with 13 bases between. CDR3 nucleotides: TGCAGCGTTGCTTCCGGCGGGGCCACAGATACGCAGTATTTT. Encoded protein: CSVASGGATDTQYF.

This clonotype was observed a handful of times. This chain joins TRBV19 and TRBJ2-3; tentative D call: TRBD1 (6 bases). Trimming cost V 0 bases and J 0 bases, with 13 bases left between them. The CDR3 runs 17 residues. Germline V CDR1 and CDR2: LNHDA, SQIVND (reference sequence). This chain's CDR3 is CASSIDFRTVSTDTQYF. Written as DNA, the CDR3 is TGTGCCAGTAGTATAGATTTTCGGACAGTGAGCACAGATACGCAGTATTTT.

In this sample, this clonotype turned up a few times. This chain uses TRBV19 with TRBJ2-1; TRBD2 is a possible D gene (6 bases). The CDR3 spans 15 residues. The V gene lost 5 bases and the J gene lost 2 bases, with 13 bases spanning the gap. Germline-derived CDR1 and CDR2 are LNHDA and SQIVND (reference sequence). CDR3 sequence (DNA): TGTGCCAGTAGTCGGGGCGGGACCACCTACAATGAGCAGTTCTTC. Its protein is CASSRGGTTYNEQFF.

The V call is TRBV7-2, the J call TRBJ1-2, with D possibly matching TRBD1 (5 bases). The V gene's germline CDR1 is SGHTA and CDR2 FQGNSA. The V end was cut by 1 base, the J end by 7 bases, with 19 bases between. This CDR3 is 16 amino acids long. The CDR3 DNA follows: TGTGCCAGCAGCTTAGAGGGGACGGTTTTGGTTGGTGGCTACACCTTC. It yields the protein CASSLEGTVLVGGYTF.

The chain couples TRBV24-1 to TRBJ2-5; D is perhaps TRBD2 (5 bases). The CDR3 contains 12 residues. CDR1 is KGHDR and CDR2 is SFDVKD in the germline V gene. V was pared by 4 bases and J by 7 bases, with 9 bases between. The CDR3 loop reads CATSEPEGTQYF. The CDR3, as DNA: TGTGCCACCAGTGAACCCGAGGGGACCCAGTACTTC.

The rearrangement links TRBV7-9 to TRBJ2-7, with 12 bases fitting TRBD2. Germline V gene data show CDR1 as SEHNR and CDR2 as FQNEAQ (reference sequence). The CDR3 spans 16 residues. V lost 5 bases, J lost 7 bases, and 12 bases stayed unmatched. The CDR3 sequence: CASSGVRTSGNAEQYF. CDR3 sequence (DNA): TGTGCCAGCAGCGGAGTGCGGACTAGCGGGAACGCTGAGCAGTACTTC.

This clonotype has just a few counts. The V and J genes are TRBV12-3 or TRBV12-4 and TRBJ2-4; 9 bases match TRBD2. This CDR3 has 18 residues. V dropped 2 bases and J dropped 2; count of bases not matched to a gene: 10. Here the CDR3 DNA reads TGTGCCAGCAGTTTACCATTTAGCGGGAGCGGGACCAAAAACATTCAGTACTTC. Residues: CASSLPFSGSGTKNIQYF.

The rearrangement uses TRBV19 and TRBJ2-7, with a tentative D call TRBD2 (5 bases). The CDR3 has 13 residues. CDR1 and CDR2 (germline): LNHDA, SQIVND (reference sequence). V was clipped by 5 bases and J by 7 bases, with 15 bases between them. The CDR3 DNA reads TGTGCCAGTAGTGCGAGGACTTTGAGTGAGCAGTACTTC. It is translated as CASSARTLSEQYF.

This clonotype was seen a few times. This chain connects TRBV24-1 to TRBJ2-1; D assignment may be TRBD1 or TRBD2 (6 bases each). The CDR3 has 18 residues. Between the trimmed V and J ends, which lost 2 bases and 4 bases, there was a span of 20 bases. Germline loops: CDR1 KGHDR, CDR2 SFDVKD. The CDR3 spells CATSDSGRRGAEYNEQFF. The CDR3 DNA sequence: TGTGCCACCAGTGATTCCGGCAGGAGGGGGGCTGAGTACAATGAGCAGTTCTTC.

This clonotype has only a few counts. The chain uses TRBV5-1 and TRBJ2-2, with 11 bases fitting TRBD2. V lost 2 bases to trimming and J lost 5 bases; unmatched junction nucleotides: 5. CDR1 is SGHRS and CDR2 is YFSETQ in the germline V gene. This CDR3 is built from 16 residues. The CDR3 nucleotides are TGCGCCAGCAGCTTTCGACTAGCGGGACCGACCGGGGAGCTGTTTTTT. Encoded protein: CASSFRLAGPTGELFF.

This clonotype was observed many times. This chain joins TRBV6-5 and TRBJ1-2; 10 positions agree with TRBD1. The CDR3 consists of 16 residues. V lost 0 bases, J lost 4 bases, and 5 bases stayed unmatched. From germline, CDR1 is MNHEY and CDR2 SVGAGI. The CDR3 nucleotides are TGTGCCAGCAGTTACTCCGGGACAGGGGCGACCTATGGCTACACCTTC. Protein sequence: CASSYSGTGATYGYTF.

Ten or more counts support this clonotype. The gene calls are TRBV12-3 or TRBV12-4 and TRBJ2-5; 9 bases map to TRBD1. V gave up 2 bases and J gave up 5 bases; unmatched junction bases: 3. CDR3 length: 14 residues. The CDR3 loop is CASSLTGGVETQYF. CDR3 nucleotide sequence: TGTGCCAGCAGTTTAACAGGGGGCGTCGAGACCCAGTACTTC.

This clonotype was found a few times. The CDR3: CASSLATGVPPSTDTQYF. The CDR3 nucleotides are TGTGCCAGCAGCTTAGCCACAGGGGTTCCCCCTAGCACAGATACGCAGTATTTT. The chain joins TRBV7-3 to TRBJ2-3; 7 bases line up with TRBD1. This CDR3 region has 18 residues. J was trimmed by 0 bases and V by 2 bases; bases with no gene match: 11. Germline CDR1 reads SGHTA; CDR2 reads FQGTGA.

V and J are TRBV6-1 and TRBJ2-2; D is perhaps TRBD1 (6 bases). The V end was cut by 5 bases, the J end by 6 bases, with 13 bases between. The CDR3 spans 14 residues. Germline V gene sequence: CDR1 MNHNS, CDR2 SASEGT. The CDR3 DNA is TGTGCCAGCAGTAAGCTGACAGGTTCCGGGGAGCTGTTTTTT. Residues: CASSKLTGSGELFF.

This clonotype was counted only a few times. A read error may account for a junction end that differs from germline. This chain uses TRBV24-1 with TRBJ2-1, with D maybe TRBD1 (6 bases). This CDR3 has 11 amino acids. The germline gives CDR1 KGHDR, CDR2 SFDVKD. CDR3 coding DNA: TGTGCCACCAGTGACTCGGGACACTCTTCCTTC. Translating it yields CATSDSGHSSF.

The chain is built from TRBV29-1 and TRBJ2-5, with D possibly being TRBD1 or TRBD2 (6 bases each). The CDR3 consists of 15 residues. Germline V lookup: CDR1 SQVTM, CDR2 ANQGSEA. Trimming left V 1 base short and J 5 bases short, with 17 bases between. Here the CDR3 DNA reads TGCAGCGTTGAAGGGGTTGGGGGGCCGGGGGAGACCCAGTACTTC. Amino acids: CSVEGVGGPGETQYF. The entire variable domain, with the rest obtained from reference TRBV29-1 and TRBJ2-5, is as follows: SAVISQKPSRDICQRGTSLTIQCQVDSQVTMMFWYRQQPGQSLTLIATANQGSEATYESGFVIDKFPISRPNLTFSTLTVSNMSPEDSSIYLCSVEGVGGPGETQYFGPGTRLLVL.

CDR3 sequence (DNA): TGTGCCAGCAGCCCTAGCGAACATCCTAGTGCGGAGACCCAGTACTTC. It codes for CASSPSEHPSAETQYF. The V gene is TRBV7-3, the J gene TRBJ2-5; a possible D gene is TRBD2 (6 bases). The CDR3 has 16 amino acids. Germline V CDR1 and CDR2: SGHTA, FQGTGA. V was clipped by 5 bases and J by 5 bases, with 21 bases between them. Filled out from reference TRBV7-3 and TRBJ2-5, the complete variable domain reads GAGVSQTPSNKVTEKGKYVELRCDPISGHTALYWYRQSLGQGPEFLIYFQGTGAADDSGLPNDRFFAVRPEGSVSTLKIQRTERGDSAVYLCASSPSEHPSAETQYFGPGTRLLVL.

This clonotype has only a few counts. The V and J genes are TRBV9 and TRBJ2-7; 10 bases fit TRBD1. The CDR3 runs 16 residues. In germline, CDR1 is SGDLS, CDR2 YYNGEE. V dropped 4 bases and J dropped 3; count of bases not matched to a gene: 10. CDR3 loop: CASSPRQGAEFYEQYF. Here the CDR3 DNA reads TGTGCCAGCAGCCCGAGACAGGGGGCTGAATTCTACGAGCAGTACTTC.